Detailed here is one T cell receptor (beta chain). Its antigen is unknown. This sample was included in a study of shared clonotypes between healthy human individuals. Whole-study context: For every donor, three CD4 naive, three CD4 memory, two CD8 naive and one CD8 memory plates were used.

There are 15 residues in the CDR3. V gave up 1 base and J gave up 4 bases; unmatched junction bases: 4. Germline CDR1 and CDR2: SGHAT and FQDESV (reference sequence). The assay was immunoSEQ multiplex PCR, and TCRdb's table has in-frame clones only and misses some. The table has around 2.1 million clones, under 95% seen once; the top ten hold 1.5% to 2%. CD8 cells regarded as naive lacked CD45RO, were positively chosen for CCR7, and omitted terminally differentiated effector memory CD45RA+ cells. Every one of the donors was a Caucasian adult that lived in Nashville, Tennessee. Findings and caveats of the study: For naive CD4 cells, around 5% of clonotypes were shared across four donors. It was the non-shared clonotypes that had lower generation probabilities than clonotypes shared by all four donors.

The sequence was collected from a man aged 18-30 years in good health. Some clones in this sample may be carry-over from other donors' samples. The source material was naive CD8+ T cells from PBMCs. The chain carries TRBV11-1 and TRBJ2-1, with 7 bases lining up with TRBD2. CDR3 region: CASSLGVSGYNEQFF. DNA of the CDR3: TGTGCCAGCAGCTTAGGGGTTAGCGGGTACAATGAGCAGTTCTTC.